This T cell receptor beta chain was retrieved from a study of regulatory T cells in long-lasting Graves disease (dated by TCRdb to the early 2020s). With respect to the entire study: Newly diagnosed Graves' disease patients had taken antithyroid drugs for less than 3 months. Persistent Graves' disease patients were compared with newly diagnosed Graves' disease patients by peripheral blood TCR sequencing and RNA sequencing. The study was conducted in China and was registered as a clinical trial. TCR sequencing covered 13 persistent and approximately 20 newly diagnosed Graves' disease patients, 33 samples in total.

Points the paper makes about the study in general: Because the primary lesion, thyroid tissue, could not be accessed, the study looked at peripheral blood alone. Compared with newly diagnosed patients, patients with persistent Graves' disease had lower TCR Shannon entropy and fewer highly expanded clones, which suggests clonal expansion. The authors noted that the small sample size was a limitation that may lower accuracy. Sequencing and analysis were restricted to the TCR beta chain. A larger number of public clonotypes was shared among persistent patients (approximately 2,600) than among newly diagnosed patients (about 990).

What the time point label conveys for this sample: newly diagnosed GD, antithyroid drugs for less than 3 months. For both TCR sequencing and RNA sequencing, RNA was extracted from PBMCs using TRIzol. Graves' disease was diagnosed according to American Thyroid Association guidelines. Patients for the study were recruited at an endocrinology department in Xi'an, China. Each patient gave approximately 10 milliliters of peripheral blood, collected in an EDTA anticoagulant tube. Ficoll Paque Plus density gradient separation was used to isolate PBMCs, and no further T cell sorting was done. RNA quality was checked with an Agilent 2100 Bioanalyzer and agarose gel, and concentration with a NanoDrop 2000. The sample holds many counts of this clonotype. What this receptor recognizes is not known. It has no much larger one-base neighbor in the sample; base qualities were not kept. Libraries came from multiplex PCR. Sequencing used an Illumina HiSeq 4000. To build TCR beta libraries, CDR3 regions were amplified by Arm-PCR using iRepertoire HTBI primers. PCR products were gel purified before sequencing. In the original analysis: Gene usage analysis of CDR3 amino acid clonotypes used the 60 to 80 TRBV and fewer than 15 TRBJ segments found across samples. COPE and FqMerger were used to merge filtered high-quality paired reads into contigs. Contigs were aligned with BLAST to IMGT TRBV, TRBD and TRBJ reference genes, and CDR3 was defined per IMGT. Clonotypes above 0.1% frequency were classified as highly expanded clones. Shannon entropy served as the measure of repertoire diversity, while the Gini coefficient captured V-J evenness. A clonotype was considered public if more than one individual shared it. Using fastp at Q25 and MiXCR, TCRdb reprocessed the public reads and kept productive beta chains. Duplicate CDR3 protein sequences are folded into a single record with the most common DNA and genes. The V and J calls come from TCRdb's annotation, not from the publication. For this sample the table gives about 370,000 distinct CDR3 sequences, of which 15% to 17% were detected only once. Clones ranked in the top ten supply 22% of the sample.

The TCR comes from a female donor with Graves disease. The source was peripheral blood mononuclear cells (PBMCs), collected at new diagnosis, from a patient treated with antithyroid drugs.

DNA sequence: TGTGCCAGCAGTTTTGGGGGAGGGGCAGATACGCAGTATTTT. It codes for CASSFGGGADTQYF. The chain is encoded by TRBV12-3 or TRBV12-4 joined to TRBJ2-3, and 7 bases in between align with TRBD2. Trimming leaves V shorter by 3 bases and J shorter by 4 bases, with the junction holding 4 bases beyond the gene matches. Counted from cysteine to phenylalanine, this CDR3 has 14 amino acids. The only DNA kept is the CDR3, 42 bases in frame from the first base.